This paragraph covers one T cell receptor (beta chain) sequence. Antigen: not known. The record originates from a study of cytomegalovirus exposure and HLA in healthy donors. Overall study findings and caveats: According to reports, the classifier identified cytomegalovirus status with high specificity and sensitivity.

Use of 60 Vbeta and 13 Jbeta primers characterized the PCR. This table comes from immunoSEQ multiplex PCR, and its TCRdb copy is limited to in-frame clones, with some not included. The sample holds 160,000 or so clones; roughly 81% are singletons and the top ten take approximately 4.4%. The CDR3 extends over 16 amino acids. J lost 5 bases, V lost 4 bases, and 12 bases had no gene match. CDR1 and CDR2 (germline): LNHDA, SQIVND (reference sequence). The sequencing sample was made of PBMCs. This clonotype originated in a woman between 18 and 29 years old in good health and CMV-seropositive. The V and J genes are TRBV19 and TRBJ2-7; 9 positions match TRBD2. This CDR3 is CASSTRLAGGDDEQYF. The CDR3 nucleotides are TGTGCCAGTAGTACCCGTCTGGCGGGGGGGGACGACGAGCAGTACTTC.